Listed below are T cell receptor beta chains from one sample, sequenced in a study of cytomegalovirus exposure and HLA in healthy donors. Assay: immunoSEQ multiplex PCR; the TCRdb copy retains only in-frame clones and omits some. The repertoire holds 200,000 to 250,000 clones, with approximately 82% as singletons. Sequenced sample: PBMCs. The receptors shown here come from a woman between 40 and 50 years old in good health and CMV-seronegative. Both conserved end residues are part of each CDR3. D genes are given only for firm matches. Part of the rows lack a size; the others show once, few, many or a class for expanded clones.

V	J	D	size	DNA	CDR3
TRBV2	TRBJ1-4	NA	NA	TGTGCCAGCAGCTGGACAGCAAATGAAAAACTGTTTTTT	CASSWTANEKLFF
TRBV30	TRBJ2-1	NA	few	TGTGCCTGGACAGACAGAAGCTCCTACAATGAGCAGTTCTTC	CAWTDRSSYNEQFF
TRBV6-6	TRBJ2-1	NA	NA	TGTGCCAGCAGTGAGGGTATTGAGCAGTTCTTC	CASSEGIEQFF
TRBV6-1	TRBJ1-5	TRBD1	NA	TGTGCCACCGGACAGGGCCTCAATCAGCCCCAGCATTTT	CATGQGLNQPQHF
TRBV6-5	TRBJ1-1	NA	NA	TGTGCCAGCAGTTACACGGGGAACACTGAAGCTTTCTTT	CASSYTGNTEAFF
TRBV5-6	TRBJ1-1	NA	once	TGTGCCAGCAGCTTGTCCCACGTCAGAGGGAACACTGAAGCTTTCTTT	CASSLSHVRGNTEAFF
TRBV9	TRBJ1-5	TRBD1	NA	TGTGCCAGCAGCGTAGGACAGGGGAATCAGCCCCAGCATTTT	CASSVGQGNQPQHF
TRBV23-1	TRBJ2-7	TRBD1	NA	TGCGCCAGCACCCCCGGGACAGGACCCTCGGCGGAGCAGTACTTC	CASTPGTGPSAEQYF
TRBV9	TRBJ1-1	TRBD1	NA	TGTGCCAGCAGCGTAGGGGGACAGGGAACCAACTTGAACACTGAAGCTTTCTTT	CASSVGGQGTNLNTEAFF
TRBV6-6	TRBJ1-1	NA	once	TGTGCCAGCAGCCCAGGGGTACGGTCGCTGGGGGCTTTCTTT	CASSPGVRSLGAFF
TRBV7-2	TRBJ2-7	NA	NA	TGTGCCAGCAGCTTAATGCAGGTTCGCGAGCAGTACTTC	CASSLMQVREQYF
TRBV7-3	TRBJ2-3	NA	few	TGTGCCAGCAGCTTAGTCGGTGCAGATACGCAGTATTTT	CASSLVGADTQYF
TRBV10-3	TRBJ1-1	NA	NA	TGTGCCATCAGCGCCGGGACATGGAGTGAAGCTTTCTTT	CAISAGTWSEAFF
TRBV19	TRBJ1-1	NA	NA	TGTGCCAGTAGTATTCAGGGAGGCACTGAAGCTTTCTTT	CASSIQGGTEAFF
TRBV7-9	TRBJ1-1	NA	NA	TGTGCCAGCAGCTTTGGGACTACTGAAGCTTTCTTT	CASSFGTTEAFF
TRBV13	TRBJ2-7	TRBD2	once	TGTGCCAGCAGTACGGGACTAGCGTCGACCTACGAGCAGTACTTC	CASSTGLASTYEQYF
TRBV5-4	TRBJ2-7	TRBD1	NA	TGTGCCAGCAGCCCCCGGACAGGTATCTACGAGCAGTACTTC	CASSPRTGIYEQYF
TRBV28	TRBJ1-2	NA	NA	TGTGCCAGCAGTTACCGGCGGAGATATGGCTACACCTTC	CASSYRRRYGYTF
TRBV18	TRBJ2-1	TRBD1	NA	TGTGCCAGCTCACACCTGACAGGGGACCGCTCCTACAATGAGCAGTTCTTC	CASSHLTGDRSYNEQFF
TRBV10-2	TRBJ2-7	NA	NA	TGCGCCAGCAGTGAGCAATTGAGAAACGAGCAGTACTTC	CASSEQLRNEQYF
TRBV2	TRBJ2-1	NA	NA	TGTGCCAGCATCCCCGGGACTCGGGAGCAGTTCTTC	CASIPGTREQFF
TRBV7-9	TRBJ1-1	NA	NA	TGTGCCAGCAGCTCCCAGGTGTTATATACTGAAGCTTTCTTT	CASSSQVLYTEAFF
TRBV13	TRBJ2-7	TRBD1	NA	TGTGCCAGCAGTTCTACAGGGGACAGGCAAACCTACGAGCAGTACTTC	CASSSTGDRQTYEQYF